The 13 T cell receptor beta chains in this list originate from one sample, sequenced in a study of Ad26.COV2.S vaccination and SARS-CoV-2 variants. Treatment given: some 20 received Ad26.COV2.S at low or high dose, single or two shots; a few received placebo; per-sample allocation not given. Specimens were obtained on day 63 following the first vaccine or placebo injection. Assay: immunoSEQ multiplex PCR; the TCRdb copy retains only in-frame clones and omits some. The sample carries 440,000 or so clones, nearly 90% recorded once. Sequenced material: peripheral blood, taken in a trial of Ad26.COV2.S vaccine versus placebo. The receptors shown here come from a person between 18 and 65 years old who received the Ad26.COV2.S COVID-19 vaccine or a placebo.

CDR3 DNA: TGTGCCAACCCCGGGAGGCGGCGGGGCTACACCTTC. Its translation: CANPGRRRGYTF. The V and J genes are TRBV27 and TRBJ1-2; no clear D gene. CDR3 length: 12 residues. Germline V lookup: CDR1 MNHEY, CDR2 SMNVEV (reference sequence). V gave up 10 bases and J gave up 8 bases, with 17 bases separating them.

This rearrangement joins TRBV6-5 to TRBJ2-3; no firm D call. This CDR3 region has 11 residues. Germline CDR1 and CDR2: MNHEY and SVGAGI. V was cut by 2 bases and J by 5 bases, with 2 bases left in between. The CDR3 DNA reads TGTGCCAGCAGTTACCTAGATACGCAGTATTTT. Its protein is CASSYLDTQYF.

The CDR3 spells CASRGPLNTEAFF. The DNA for the CDR3 is TGTGCCAGTAGGGGACCCCTGAACACTGAAGCTTTCTTT. The genes are TRBV19 and TRBJ1-1, with TRBD1 as a possible D gene (5 bases). V lost 6 bases and J lost 0, with 8 bases in between. This CDR3 contains 13 residues. In germline, CDR1 is LNHDA, CDR2 SQIVND (reference sequence).

In this sample, this clone turned up a few times. The chain has TRBV27 and TRBJ2-1; TRBD2 might be the D (6 bases). V gave up 4 bases and J gave up 3 bases, with 16 bases separating them. The CDR3 totals 16 residues. Per germline, CDR1 MNHEY and CDR2 SMNVEV (reference sequence). CDR3 nucleotide sequence: TGTGCCAGCAGTTCGCTAATGGGGGGTGGCTACAATGAGCAGTTCTTC. Its protein is CASSSLMGGGYNEQFF.

The rearrangement joins TRBV6-5 to TRBJ1-6, with 9 bases aligning to TRBD1. The CDR3 is 13 amino acids. Trimming removed 8 bases from V and 8 bases from J; junction bases left unmatched: 4. The germline V gene encodes CDR1 MNHEY and CDR2 SVGAGI. CDR3 in amino acids: CASGDREYSPLHF. CDR3 in DNA: TGTGCCAGCGGGGACAGGGAGTATTCACCCCTCCACTTT.

The V call is TRBV13, the J call TRBJ1-5; D is ambiguous. V gave up 0 bases and J gave up 1 base, with 10 bases separating them. The CDR3 length is 16 residues. Germline V lookup: CDR1 PRHDT, CDR2 FYEKMQ (reference sequence). CDR3 nucleotides: TGTGCCAGCAGCTTAGGAGGACGGGCGAGCAATCAGCCCCAGCATTTT. Translating gives CASSLGGRASNQPQHF.

The count of this clone is one. The chain is built from TRBV10-3 and TRBJ1-6; the D gene is possibly TRBD1 (5 bases). V lost 1 base, J lost 9 bases, and 10 bases lay in between. Germline loops: CDR1 ENHRY, CDR2 SYGVKD. This CDR3 comprises 14 residues. Here the CDR3 DNA reads TGTGCCATCAGTGAGTTCGGGGGAGGTTCACCCCTCCACTTT. This encodes CAISEFGGGSPLHF.

The chain recombines TRBV6-2 or TRBV6-3 with TRBJ1-5; D might be TRBD1 (6 bases). CDR1 and CDR2 (germline): MNHEY, SVGEGT. The CDR3 runs to 15 residues. V shed 6 bases and J shed 1 base, with 13 bases lying between them. In nucleotides, the CDR3 is TGTGCCAGCAGCCCAAGGGGGAGAAGCAATCAGCCCCAGCATTTT. Its protein product is CASSPRGRSNQPQHF.

The chain combines TRBV12-3 or TRBV12-4 with TRBJ1-2; D call uncertain. Trimming took 5 bases from V and 7 from J, leaving 11 bases between them. There are 12 residues in the CDR3. CDR3 sequence reads: CASSQQTRGYTF. Written as DNA, the CDR3 is TGTGCCAGCAGTCAGCAGACTCGTGGCTACACCTTC.

To note about this clone: Since a much larger clone is just one base distant, this may be a read error. In the same sample, other DNA sequences code for this CDR3. V is TRBV7-9 and J is TRBJ1-5; D unclear. The V and J ends lost 0 bases and 0 bases respectively, with 3 bases between them. Per the germline V gene, CDR1 is SEHNR and CDR2 is FQNEAQ (reference sequence). The CDR3 runs 14 residues. The CDR3 is CASSLAGSNQPQHF. Here the CDR3 DNA reads TGTGCCAGCAGCTTAGCGGGTAGCAATCAGCCCCAGCATTTT.

CDR3 sequence (DNA): TGCGCCAGCAGCCCTAGCGGGGGCGAGGCAGAGACCCAGTACTTC. Amino acid sequence: CASSPSGGEAETQYF. V is TRBV4-1 and J is TRBJ2-5; 10 nucleotides match TRBD2. With V trimmed by 4 bases and J by 4 bases, 6 bases remained unmatched. Germline V gene lookup returns CDR1 MGHRA and CDR2 YSYEKL. The CDR3 covers 15 residues.

CDR3 loop: CASNSRRAEQFF. The CDR3 DNA sequence: TGTGCCAGCAACTCAAGACGCGCGGAGCAGTTCTTC. The chain carries TRBV12-3 or TRBV12-4 and TRBJ2-1; D is unresolved. Between the trimmed V and J ends, which lost 7 bases and 10 bases, there was a span of 14 bases. This CDR3 region has 12 residues.

The V gene is TRBV9, the J gene TRBJ1-5; no firm D call. With 0 bases removed from V and 3 bases from J, the gap between germline ends came to 10 bases. Germline CDR1 reads SGDLS; CDR2 reads YYNGEE. The CDR3 totals 15 residues. CDR3 in DNA: TGTGCCAGCAGCGTAGAGGGTGTTTCCAATCAGCCCCAGCATTTT. It yields the protein CASSVEGVSNQPQHF.